These 9 T cell receptor beta chains share one sample of origin, sequenced in a study of cytomegalovirus exposure and HLA in healthy donors. 13 Jbeta primers and 60 Vbeta primers were used for the PCR. The data were produced by immunoSEQ multiplex PCR, yet TCRdb's version contains in-frame clones alone and is incomplete. This table holds about 200,000 clones, 80% to 85% found once. Sequencing used PBMCs. The origin of the receptors is a boy between 2 and 10 years old in good health and CMV-seronegative.

The CDR3 loop is CASSDISGRGQFF. CDR3 nucleotides: TGTGCCAGCAGCGACATTAGCGGGAGAGGGCAGTTCTTC. This chain links TRBV2 with TRBJ2-1, with 9 bases lining up with TRBD2. CDR3 length: 13 residues. The V gene end was trimmed by 6 bases and the J gene end by 12 bases; junction bases not matched to a gene: 9. The germline CDR1 and CDR2 sequences are SNHLY and FYNNEI.

This clone has just a few counts. This rearrangement joins TRBV5-1 to TRBJ1-4; 10 bases align to TRBD1. The germline V gene encodes CDR1 SGHRS and CDR2 YFSETQ. This CDR3 is 15 amino acids long. Unmatched junction bases numbered 10, after V lost 7 bases and J lost 7 bases. CDR3 in amino acids: CASGTGEPGSEKLFF. The CDR3 bases are TGCGCCAGCGGGACAGGGGAGCCGGGCAGTGAAAAACTGTTTTTT. The full variable domain, its missing parts supplied by reference TRBV5-1 and TRBJ1-4, is KAGVTQTPRYLIKTRGQQVTLSCSPISGHRSVSWYQQTPGQGLQFLFEYFSETQRNKGNFPGRFSGRQFSNSRSEMNVSTLELGDSALYLCASGTGEPGSEKLFFGSGTQLSVL.

The genes are TRBV29-1 and TRBJ2-7; D might be TRBD1 (5 bases). Germline V CDR1 and CDR2: SQVTM, ANQGSEA. V gave up 1 base and J gave up 3 bases, with 10 bases separating them. This CDR3 comprises 13 residues. CDR3: CSVEGGHYYEQYF. The CDR3 nucleotides are TGCAGCGTTGAAGGTGGACACTACTACGAGCAGTACTTC.

The genes are TRBV19 and TRBJ1-4; possible D gene TRBD1, 5 bases. This CDR3 comprises 14 residues. V was pared by 3 bases and J by 7 bases, with 12 bases between. Germline CDR1 LNHDA, CDR2 SQIVND (reference sequence). CDR3 bases: TGTGCCAGTAGTATCCCCAGGGAAGCTGAAAAACTGTTTTTT. Its translation is CASSIPREAEKLFF.

The V and J genes are TRBV7-2 and TRBJ2-7; perhaps TRBD2 as D (5 bases). The CDR3 is 15 amino acids. The V gene's germline CDR1 is SGHTA and CDR2 FQGNSA. The V end lost 2 bases, the J end lost 1 base, and 12 bases lay between the germline ends. The CDR3 nucleotides read TGTGCCAGCAGCTTATCGGCGGGTACATCCTACGAGCAGTACTTC. Its protein product is CASSLSAGTSYEQYF.

V is TRBV30 and J is TRBJ2-7; D may be TRBD2 (6 bases). Trimming pared 5 bases from V and 3 bases from J, leaving 11 bases between. The length of the CDR3 is 12 residues. CDR1 GTSNPN and CDR2 SVGIG come from the germline V gene (reference sequence). The CDR3 here is CAWGLAHYEQYF. CDR3 sequence (DNA): TGTGCCTGGGGGCTAGCGCACTACGAGCAGTACTTC.

This clone was seen only a few times. V gene TRBV7-8 combines with J gene TRBJ1-1; 7 nucleotides align to TRBD1. Germline assignment: CDR1 SGHVS and CDR2 FQNEAQ. The length of the CDR3 is 17 residues. V lost 4 bases and J lost 4; bases outside the gene matches: 15. CDR3 loop: CASSSLAGQPLGTEAFF. CDR3 nucleotide sequence: TGTGCCAGCAGCTCCCTTGCGGGACAGCCTTTAGGCACTGAAGCTTTCTTT.

The chain employs TRBV30 and TRBJ1-2; TRBD1 is a possible D gene (6 bases). This CDR3 is built from 13 residues. Germline CDR1 reads GTSNPN; CDR2 reads SVGIG (reference sequence). Deletions cut 2 bases from V and 2 bases from J, with 9 bases between. The CDR3 is CAWSPQGNYGYTF. For the CDR3, the DNA is TGTGCCTGGAGTCCCCAGGGGAACTATGGCTACACCTTC.

The rearrangement uses TRBV30 and TRBJ1-1, with 7 bases that match TRBD1. The CDR3 consists of 13 residues. Unmatched junction bases numbered 4, after V lost 1 base and J lost 5 bases. Germline V gene sequence: CDR1 GTSNPN, CDR2 SVGIG (reference sequence). CDR3: CAWSATGWTEAFF. For the CDR3, the DNA is TGTGCCTGGAGTGCGACAGGGTGGACTGAAGCTTTCTTT.